The next 32 T cell receptor beta chains were all read from a single sample in a study of cytomegalovirus exposure and HLA in healthy donors. Measured with immunoSEQ multiplex PCR; TCRdb has only the in-frame clones, and not every one. The data hold 200,000 to 250,000 clones, with around 87% observed a single time. Sequencing was done on a sample of PBMCs. These receptors were obtained from a woman under 30 in good health and CMV-seropositive.

The rearrangement joins TRBV6-1 to TRBJ2-7; D gene unclear. Trimming took off 3 bases at V and 0 bases at J, with 9 bases between the two ends. Germline CDR1 MNHNS, CDR2 SASEGT. This CDR3 has 14 residues. CDR3 nucleotides: TGTGCCAGCAGTGATAACCCGAGCTCCTACGAGCAGTACTTC. This gives the protein CASSDNPSSYEQYF.

The chain recombines TRBV30 with TRBJ1-1; TRBD1 matches at 7 bases. V shed 1 base, J shed 5 bases, and the junction held 10 bases outside the gene matches. The CDR3 consists of 15 residues. Germline V gene sequence: CDR1 GTSNPN, CDR2 SVGIG (reference sequence). The CDR3: CAWSAGGGIGTEAFF. The CDR3 nucleotides are TGTGCCTGGAGTGCGGGAGGGGGCATTGGGACTGAAGCTTTCTTT. Based on the CDR3 plus reference TRBV30 and TRBJ1-1, the full variable domain is SQTIHQWPATLVQPVGSPLSLECTVEGTSNPNLYWYRQAAGRGLQLLFYSVGIGQISSEVPQNLSASRPQDRQFILSSKKLLLSDSGFYLCAWSAGGGIGTEAFFGQGTRLTVV.

The genes are TRBV7-7 and TRBJ2-7; 10 nucleotides match TRBD1. V was pared by 5 bases and J by 7 bases, with 11 bases of the junction left unmatched. CDR3 size: 15 residues. Germline V gene data show CDR1 as SSHAT and CDR2 as FNYEAQ (reference sequence). The CDR3 here is CASSPHPRTGGEQYF. DNA of the CDR3: TGTGCCAGCAGCCCACACCCCAGGACAGGGGGGGAGCAGTACTTC.

This sequence joins TRBV12-5 and TRBJ1-1; unclear D gene. The CDR3 sequence is 14 residues long. Germline V CDR1 and CDR2: LGHNT, FRNRAP. V lost 1 base to trimming and J lost 3 bases, with 9 bases between them. The CDR3 DNA reads TGTGCTAGTGGTTTGGCCTCACTCGACACTGAAGCTTTCTTT. It encodes CASGLASLDTEAFF.

This chain links TRBV5-1 with TRBJ2-1, with TRBD1 matching over 7 bases. The CDR3 runs 17 residues. CDR1 is SGHRS, CDR2 YFSETQ, per germline. V was pared by 0 bases and J by 0 bases, with 6 bases of the junction left unmatched. Written as DNA, the CDR3 is TGCGCCAGCAGCTTGGTTCCCTCAGGGGGCTCCTACAATGAGCAGTTCTTC. Translation: CASSLVPSGGSYNEQFF.

The chain combines TRBV10-1 with TRBJ2-7; 7 nucleotides line up with TRBD2. Germline lookup yields CDR1 WNHNN and CDR2 SYGVQD (reference sequence). J lost 6 bases, V lost 2 bases, and 7 bases had no gene match. This CDR3 has 14 residues. The CDR3 sequence is CASSEGTTLGEQYF. The DNA for the CDR3 is TGCGCCAGCAGTGAGGGGACTACCCTGGGCGAGCAGTACTTC.

The chain joins TRBV28 to TRBJ1-5; perhaps TRBD1 as D (6 bases). The CDR3 is 14 residues long. The ends were cut back, 8 bases at V and 11 bases at J, with 22 bases in the middle. In germline, CDR1 is MDHEN, CDR2 SYDVKM. This chain's CDR3 is CASAAGASPMTQHF. In DNA, the CDR3 is TGTGCCAGCGCGGCAGGGGCCTCCCCAATGACCCAGCATTTT.

V and J are TRBV19 and TRBJ2-1; TRBD2 aligns across 9 bases. With V trimmed by 9 bases and J by 12 bases, 15 bases remained unmatched. This CDR3 contains 14 residues. Germline CDR1 is LNHDA and CDR2 is SQIVND (reference sequence). CDR3 region: CASRGGLAGSWQFF. The DNA of the CDR3 is TGTGCCAGCCGGGGGGGTCTAGCGGGATCGTGGCAGTTCTTC.

This clone was seen a single time. The chain recombines TRBV28 with TRBJ1-2, with D maybe TRBD1 (5 bases). Germline-derived CDR1 and CDR2 are MDHEN and SYDVKM. The CDR3 runs 15 residues. V was clipped by 1 base and J by 8 bases, with 17 bases between them. The CDR3 sequence is CASSLSLSGTGGYTF. The CDR3 coding sequence is TGTGCCAGCAGTTTATCCCTGAGCGGGACTGGCGGCTACACCTTC.

CDR3 coding DNA: TGTGCCAGCAGCTTGGGTTGGCAGAGGGACACCGGGGAGCTGTTTTTT. Protein product: CASSLGWQRDTGELFF. This sequence joins TRBV5-5 and TRBJ2-2; D perhaps matches TRBD2 (5 bases). V lost 0 bases, J lost 3 bases, and 12 bases lay in between. The CDR3 loop spans 16 amino acids. Germline loops: CDR1 SGHKS, CDR2 YYEKEE (reference sequence).

V gene TRBV29-1 combines with J gene TRBJ2-5; possible D gene TRBD2, 6 bases. The CDR3 extends over 13 amino acids. Looked up from germline, CDR1 is SQVTM and CDR2 is ANQGSEA. Trimming removed 8 bases at V and 2 bases at J, with 15 bases between. The CDR3 region is CSCHGTAQETQYF. The CDR3 DNA sequence: TGCAGCTGCCACGGGACTGCGCAAGAGACCCAGTACTTC.

The rearrangement uses TRBV29-1 and TRBJ2-2, with 10 bases lining up with TRBD2. J gave up 7 bases and V 4 bases, and 9 bases lay outside the gene matches. The CDR3 extends over 15 amino acids. Per the germline V gene, CDR1 is SQVTM and CDR2 is ANQGSEA. The CDR3 is CSVAPLAGFGGELFF. The DNA for the CDR3 is TGCAGCGTTGCCCCACTAGCGGGATTTGGCGGGGAGCTGTTTTTT.

J is TRBJ2-1 and V is TRBV27; 7 positions agree with TRBD2. Germline CDR1 is MNHEY and CDR2 is SMNVEV (reference sequence). The CDR3 length is 15 residues. The J segment lost 6 bases and the V segment lost 2 bases, leaving 7 bases of the junction unmatched. As DNA, the CDR3 is TGTGCCAGCAGTTTAAGCTGGGGCGGGAGCAATGAGCAGTTCTTC. This translates into CASSLSWGGSNEQFF.

This chain connects TRBV6-5 to TRBJ2-2; D might be TRBD2 (6 bases). With 5 bases removed from V and 1 base from J, the gap between germline ends came to 11 bases. Germline-derived CDR1 and CDR2 are MNHEY and SVGAGI. The CDR3 has 15 residues. The CDR3 nucleotides read TGTGCCAGCAGTCGCCGGGGGAGGAACACCGGGGAGCTGTTTTTT. Translating it yields CASSRRGRNTGELFF.

The chain couples TRBV27 to TRBJ2-5; TRBD1 agrees at 9 bases. Germline CDR1 MNHEY, CDR2 SMNVEV (reference sequence). Germline trimming cut 6 bases from V and 3 bases from J; bases unmatched to any gene: 2. CDR3 length: 13 residues. The CDR3 loop reads CASRGQGKETQYF. The CDR3, as DNA: TGTGCCAGCAGGGGACAGGGAAAAGAGACCCAGTACTTC.

This chain uses TRBV14 with TRBJ1-1, with 9 positions matching TRBD1. The J segment lost 6 bases and the V segment lost 4 bases, leaving 9 bases of the junction unmatched. Germline CDR1 SGHDN, CDR2 FVKESK. The CDR3 totals 15 residues. CDR3 in DNA: TGTGCCAGCAGCCCGCCCGGGACAGGGATCCCTGAAGCTTTCTTT. It specifies CASSPPGTGIPEAFF.

V and J are TRBV29-1 and TRBJ1-5; D is possibly TRBD1 (5 bases). Germline CDR1 is SQVTM and CDR2 is ANQGSEA. V was trimmed by 5 bases and J by 7 bases, leaving 15 bases between them. The CDR3 extends over 13 amino acids. The CDR3 is CSVRLAGGQPQHF. The CDR3 DNA reads TGCAGCGTTCGTTTGGCGGGGGGACAGCCCCAGCATTTT.

The V call is TRBV30, the J call TRBJ2-2, with TRBD1 matching over 9 bases. The CDR3 is made up of 14 amino acids. Germline assignment: CDR1 GTSNPN and CDR2 SVGIG (reference sequence). With V trimmed by 4 bases and J by 3 bases, 3 bases remained unmatched. The CDR3 loop is CAWTGQGHTGELFF. Written as DNA, the CDR3 is TGTGCCTGGACGGGACAGGGCCACACCGGGGAGCTGTTTTTT.

The V call is TRBV19, the J call TRBJ2-7; 8 positions agree with TRBD1. Trimming at V came to 6 bases and at J to 2 bases, leaving 3 bases not matched to a gene. The CDR3 spans 13 residues. Looked up from germline, CDR1 is LNHDA and CDR2 is SQIVND (reference sequence). The DNA of the CDR3 is TGTGCCAGTAGCAGGACAGGGACCTACGAGCAGTACTTC. Its protein is CASSRTGTYEQYF.

This clone has only a few counts. The chain employs TRBV6-5 and TRBJ1-1; 7 bases align to TRBD1. In germline, CDR1 is MNHEY, CDR2 SVGAGI. The CDR3 has 14 amino acids. Losses at the gene ends were 6 bases for V and 0 bases for J; bases not matched to a gene: 4. CDR3 amino acids: CASRETGLNTEAFF. As DNA, the CDR3 is TGTGCCAGCAGAGAGACAGGGTTGAACACTGAAGCTTTCTTT.

The chain has TRBV2 and TRBJ1-1; the D gene is possibly TRBD1 (5 bases). There are 12 residues in the CDR3. Germline V gene sequence: CDR1 SNHLY, CDR2 FYNNEI. Between the trimmed V and J ends, which lost 9 bases and 4 bases, there was a span of 12 bases. The CDR3 nucleotides are TGTGCCAGTCAGGGTTACGGCACTGAAGCTTTCTTT. This codes for CASQGYGTEAFF.

The sample holds one count of this clone. The CDR3 DNA follows: TGTGCCAGTAGTATCGTGGGGGCAGGGCAGCCCCAGCATTTT. It encodes CASSIVGAGQPQHF. The genes are TRBV19 and TRBJ1-5, with a weak D call TRBD1 (6 bases). Trimming left V 3 bases short and J 7 bases short, with 13 bases between. Germline lookup yields CDR1 LNHDA and CDR2 SQIVND (reference sequence). CDR3 length equals 14 residues.

This rearrangement joins TRBV5-1 to TRBJ1-3, with D unclear. This CDR3 is built from 16 residues. Germline assignment: CDR1 SGHRS and CDR2 YFSETQ. V was cut by 0 bases and J by 7 bases, with 17 bases left in between. The chain's CDR3 is CASSLDRTLVVNTIYF. The CDR3 DNA follows: TGCGCCAGCAGCTTGGATCGGACTTTAGTGGTGAACACCATATATTTT.

The chain combines TRBV6-6 with TRBJ2-5; D possibly corresponds to TRBD1 (5 bases). The germline V gene encodes CDR1 MNHNY and CDR2 SVGAGI (reference sequence). The CDR3 extends over 16 amino acids. The V and J ends lost 4 bases and 3 bases respectively, with 18 bases between them. In DNA form, the CDR3 reads TGTGCCAGCAGTTTTATTCGACAGAGTCCGAAAGAGACCCAGTACTTC. It specifies CASSFIRQSPKETQYF.

The chain combines TRBV6-5 with TRBJ1-2; the D gene is possibly TRBD1 (6 bases). Germline CDR1 reads MNHEY; CDR2 reads SVGAGI. The CDR3 extends over 14 amino acids. Trimming shortened V by 8 bases and J by 1 base, and 14 bases separated the two germline ends. CDR3 region: CASWRGRSNYGYTF. For the CDR3, the DNA is TGTGCCAGCTGGCGGGGGCGAAGTAACTATGGCTACACCTTC.

This sequence joins TRBV6-1 and TRBJ1-3; D unresolved. This CDR3 is 14 amino acids long. Trimming removed 3 bases from V and 0 bases from J, with 6 bases in between. The germline gives CDR1 MNHNS, CDR2 SASEGT. The CDR3 nucleotides read TGTGCCAGCAGTGATAGAAACTCTGGAAACACCATATATTTT. Protein sequence: CASSDRNSGNTIYF.

The sample holds one count of this clone. The rearrangement joins TRBV15 to TRBJ1-1; 9 nucleotides align to TRBD1. The CDR3 runs 18 residues. In germline, CDR1 is LNHNV, CDR2 YYDKDF (reference sequence). V trimming: 1 base; J trimming: 6 bases; junction bases outside the gene matches: 15. DNA of the CDR3: TGTGCCACCAGCAGAGTAGCAAACAGGGGGCCCCCTGGGGCTGAAGCTTTCTTT. Translating it yields CATSRVANRGPPGAEAFF. Full variable domain (remainder filled in from reference TRBV15 and TRBJ1-1): DAMVIQNPRYQVTQFGKPVTLSCSQTLNHNVMYWYQQKSSQAPKLLFHYYDKDFNNEADTPDNFQSRRPNTSFCFLDIRSPGLGDTAMYLCATSRVANRGPPGAEAFFGQGTRLTVV.

This chain joins TRBV29-1 and TRBJ1-1; TRBD1 agrees at 10 bases. V trimming: 6 bases; J trimming: 6 bases; junction bases outside the gene matches: 4. CDR3 length: 12 amino acids. CDR1 is SQVTM and CDR2 is ANQGSEA in the germline V gene. The CDR3 sequence is CSVGDRGSEAFF. In DNA form, the CDR3 reads TGCAGCGTGGGGGACAGGGGCTCTGAAGCTTTCTTT.

The V call is TRBV7-8, the J call TRBJ1-2, with D uncertain. Trimming took off 3 bases at V and 3 bases at J, with 8 bases between the two ends. The CDR3 length is 13 residues. CDR1 is SGHVS and CDR2 is FQNEAQ in the germline V gene. Here the CDR3 reads CASSLNSDYGYTF. CDR3 bases: TGTGCCAGCAGCTTGAATAGTGACTATGGCTACACCTTC.

This clone was counted a few times. This chain uses TRBV5-1 with TRBJ1-5; D remains unclear. Germline V gives CDR1 SGHRS, CDR2 YFSETQ. The CDR3 is made up of 13 amino acids. The V gene lost 1 base and the J gene lost 0 bases, with 2 bases spanning the gap. The CDR3 DNA reads as TGCGCCAGCAGCTTGTATAGCAATCAGCCCCAGCATTTT. This encodes CASSLYSNQPQHF. The full variable domain, in which reference TRBV5-1 and TRBJ1-5 provide the parts outside the CDR3, is KAGVTQTPRYLIKTRGQQVTLSCSPISGHRSVSWYQQTPGQGLQFLFEYFSETQRNKGNFPGRFSGRQFSNSRSEMNVSTLELGDSALYLCASSLYSNQPQHFGDGTRLSIL.

This chain links TRBV19 with TRBJ2-1; perhaps TRBD2 as D (6 bases). Trimming stripped 5 bases from V and 2 bases from J, with 13 bases between. The germline V gene has CDR1 LNHDA and CDR2 SQIVND (reference sequence). The CDR3 covers 15 residues. The CDR3 loop is CASSQSGSTYNEQFF. The CDR3 nucleotides are TGTGCCAGTAGTCAGAGCGGGTCGACCTACAATGAGCAGTTCTTC.

CDR3 sequence: CASSTRQGSSSTQYF. The DNA for the CDR3 is TGTGCCAGCAGTACACGACAGGGGAGTAGCTCGACCCAGTACTTC. The chain links TRBV6-5 to TRBJ2-5, with 8 bases fitting TRBD1. Germline CDR1 MNHEY, CDR2 SVGAGI. This CDR3 spans 15 amino acids. Unmatched junction bases numbered 12, after V lost 5 bases and J lost 7 bases.